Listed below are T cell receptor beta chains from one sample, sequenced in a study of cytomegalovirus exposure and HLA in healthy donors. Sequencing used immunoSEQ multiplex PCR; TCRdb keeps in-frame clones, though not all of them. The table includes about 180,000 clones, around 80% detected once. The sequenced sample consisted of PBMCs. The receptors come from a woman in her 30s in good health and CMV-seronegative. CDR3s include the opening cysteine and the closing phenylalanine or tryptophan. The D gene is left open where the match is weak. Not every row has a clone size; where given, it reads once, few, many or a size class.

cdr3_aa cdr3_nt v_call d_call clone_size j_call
CASSQDGGGLATQYF TGCGCCAGCAGCCAAGATGGCGGGGGGCTCGCTACGCAGTATTTT TRBV4-1 TRBD2 NA TRBJ2-3
CASSLLLAGVEETQYF TGTGCCAGCAGTCTCCTACTAGCGGGGGTGGAAGAGACCCAGTACTTC TRBV28 TRBD2 NA TRBJ2-5
CASNPLAGSTDTQYF TGTGCCAGCAACCCACTAGCGGGGAGCACAGATACGCAGTATTTT TRBV9 TRBD2 few TRBJ2-3
CASSSPGTGNTIYF TGTGCCAGCAGTTCTCCAGGGACTGGAAACACCATATATTTT TRBV27 NA few TRBJ1-3
CASSLHQGNGYTF TGTGCCAGCAGTCTCCATCAGGGAAATGGCTACACCTTC TRBV7-3 NA NA TRBJ1-2
CASSKVLPQGPGANVLTF TGTGCCAGCAGCAAAGTCCTTCCCCAGGGCCCTGGGGCCAACGTCCTGACTTTC TRBV21-1 NA NA TRBJ2-6
CASSSGGKAYEQYF TGTGCCAGCAGCTCAGGGGGGAAGGCCTACGAGCAGTACTTC TRBV7-2 NA NA TRBJ2-7
CASRPTGTEETQYF TGTGCCAGCAGACCTACCGGGACAGAAGAGACCCAGTACTTC TRBV7-9 TRBD1 NA TRBJ2-5
CASSQDRPGVSEKLFF TGCGCCAGCAGCCAAGATCGCCCCGGTGTATCTGAAAAACTGTTTTTT TRBV4-3 NA NA TRBJ1-4
CASSQASRVGYTF TGTGCCAGCAGCCAAGCTTCGCGGGTTGGCTACACCTTC TRBV4-2 NA NA TRBJ1-2
CASSLPTGGSTQYF TGTGCCAGCAGTTTACCGACAGGGGGCTCGACCCAGTACTTC TRBV28 TRBD1 NA TRBJ2-5
CASSLAYSQSNEQFF TGCGCCAGCAGCTTGGCCTATTCACAGAGCAATGAGCAGTTCTTC TRBV5-1 NA NA TRBJ2-1
CASSLGTFGDRARATIYF TGTGCCAGCAGCTTAGGGACCTTTGGGGACAGAGCACGAGCCACCATATATTTT TRBV7-9 TRBD1 once TRBJ1-3
CASSTIGWGDADTQYF TGTGCCAGCAGCACAATCGGGTGGGGGGATGCAGATACGCAGTATTTT TRBV27 NA NA TRBJ2-3
CASSHDKQKLTGELFF TGTGCCAGCAGCCACGACAAGCAAAAGCTCACCGGGGAGCTGTTTTTT TRBV5-8 NA NA TRBJ2-2
CATTRLSGSVYNEQFF TGTGCCACCACCCGTCTCAGCGGGAGTGTATACAATGAGCAGTTCTTC TRBV27 TRBD2 NA TRBJ2-1
CASSQPGQKNTGELFF TGTGCCAGCAGCCAGCCCGGACAGAAAAACACCGGGGAGCTGTTTTTT TRBV4-2 NA few TRBJ2-2
CASSLEGVSGSPLHF TGTGCCAGCAGCTTAGAAGGGGTCTCGGGTTCACCCCTCCACTTT TRBV11-2 NA NA TRBJ1-6
CASSDLAKNTGELFF TGTGCCAGCAGTGACCTAGCGAAGAACACCGGGGAGCTGTTTTTT TRBV2 NA NA TRBJ2-2
CASSSQQEALSYGYTF TGTGCCAGCAGCTCCCAGCAGGAAGCCCTTAGCTATGGCTACACCTTC TRBV5-4 NA NA TRBJ1-2
CASSIVSSVSYNEQFF TGTGCCAGTAGTATAGTGTCTAGCGTTTCCTACAATGAGCAGTTCTTC TRBV19 NA NA TRBJ2-1
CASSPSGGTQETQYF TGTGCCAGCAGCCCAAGCGGGGGGACTCAAGAGACCCAGTACTTC TRBV11-3 TRBD2 NA TRBJ2-5
CASSPSRGRANEKLFF TGTGCCAGCAGCCCTAGCAGGGGGCGAGCTAATGAAAAACTGTTTTTT TRBV7-2 TRBD1 NA TRBJ1-4
CASSPLAGGYEQYF TGTGCCAGCAGCCCCCTAGCGGGAGGGTACGAGCAGTACTTC TRBV13 TRBD2 NA TRBJ2-7
CASSYSPGERYGYTF TGTGCCAGCAGTTACTCGCCAGGGGAGCGCTATGGCTACACCTTC TRBV6-6 NA once TRBJ1-2
CASSLVRETQYF TGTGCCAGCAGCTTAGTGAGGGAGACCCAGTACTTC TRBV7-2 NA once TRBJ2-5
CASSPRDRATGELFF TGTGCCAGCAGTCCAAGGGACAGGGCCACCGGGGAGCTGTTTTTT TRBV28 TRBD1 few TRBJ2-2